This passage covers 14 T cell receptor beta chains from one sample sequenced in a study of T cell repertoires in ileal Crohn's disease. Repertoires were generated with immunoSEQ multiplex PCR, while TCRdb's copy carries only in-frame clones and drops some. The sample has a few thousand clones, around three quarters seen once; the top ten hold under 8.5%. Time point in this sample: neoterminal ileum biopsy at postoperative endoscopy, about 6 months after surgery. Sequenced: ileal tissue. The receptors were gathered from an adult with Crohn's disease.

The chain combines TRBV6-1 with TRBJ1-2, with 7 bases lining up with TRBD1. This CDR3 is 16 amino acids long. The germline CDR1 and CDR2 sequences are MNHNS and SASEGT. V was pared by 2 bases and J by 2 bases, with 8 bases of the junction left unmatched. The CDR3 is CASSEQGVMANYGYTF. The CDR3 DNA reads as TGTGCCAGCAGTGAACAGGGGGTGATGGCCAACTATGGCTACACCTTC.

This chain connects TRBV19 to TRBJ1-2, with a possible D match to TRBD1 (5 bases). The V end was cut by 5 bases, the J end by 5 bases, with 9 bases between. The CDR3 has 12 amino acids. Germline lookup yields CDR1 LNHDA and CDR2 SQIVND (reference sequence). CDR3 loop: CASSPGAYGYTF. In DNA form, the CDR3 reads TGTGCCAGTAGTCCTGGGGCGTATGGCTACACCTTC.

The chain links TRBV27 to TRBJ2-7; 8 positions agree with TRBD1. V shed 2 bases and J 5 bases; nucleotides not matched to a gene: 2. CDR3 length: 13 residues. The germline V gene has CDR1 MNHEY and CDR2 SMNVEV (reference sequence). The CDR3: CASSLGQGNEQYF. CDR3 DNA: TGTGCCAGCAGTTTAGGACAGGGAAACGAGCAGTACTTC.

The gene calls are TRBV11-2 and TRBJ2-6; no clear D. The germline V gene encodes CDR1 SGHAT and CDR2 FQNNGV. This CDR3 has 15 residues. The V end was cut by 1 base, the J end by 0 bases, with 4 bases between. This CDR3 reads CASSLAHSGANVLTF. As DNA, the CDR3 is TGTGCCAGCAGCTTAGCACACTCTGGGGCCAACGTCCTGACTTTC.

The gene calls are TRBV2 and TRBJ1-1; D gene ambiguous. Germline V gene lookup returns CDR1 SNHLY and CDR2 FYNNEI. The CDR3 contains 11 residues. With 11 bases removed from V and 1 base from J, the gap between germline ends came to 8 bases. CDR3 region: CAHSGNTEAFF. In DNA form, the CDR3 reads TGTGCCCACTCGGGGAACACTGAAGCTTTCTTT.

Here the CDR3 DNA reads TGTGCCATCAGTGCCGGGACAATCTATGGCTACACCTTC. Encoded protein: CAISAGTIYGYTF. The V and J genes are TRBV10-3 and TRBJ1-2; a possible D gene is TRBD1 (6 bases). Germline values: CDR1 ENHRY, CDR2 SYGVKD. The CDR3 contains 13 residues. V was pared by 4 bases and J by 4 bases, with 10 bases between.

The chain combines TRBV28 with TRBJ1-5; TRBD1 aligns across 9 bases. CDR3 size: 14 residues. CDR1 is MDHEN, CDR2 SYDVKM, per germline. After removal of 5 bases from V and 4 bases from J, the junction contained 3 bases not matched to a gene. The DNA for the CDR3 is TGTGCCAGCAGTCCCGGGACAGGGAATCAGCCCCAGCATTTT. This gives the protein CASSPGTGNQPQHF.

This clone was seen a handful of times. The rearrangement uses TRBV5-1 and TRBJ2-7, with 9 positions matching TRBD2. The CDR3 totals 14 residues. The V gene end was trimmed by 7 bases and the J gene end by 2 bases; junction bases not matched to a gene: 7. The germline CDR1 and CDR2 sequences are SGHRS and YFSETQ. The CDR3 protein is CASPRLAEPYEQYV. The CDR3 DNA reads TGCGCCAGCCCCCGACTAGCGGAGCCCTACGAGCAGTACGTC.

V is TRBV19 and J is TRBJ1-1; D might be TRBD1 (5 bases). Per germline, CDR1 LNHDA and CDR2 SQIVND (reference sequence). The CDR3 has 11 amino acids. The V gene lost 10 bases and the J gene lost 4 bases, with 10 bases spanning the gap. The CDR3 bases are TGTGCCACCCGGGGGGGCACTGAAGCTTTCTTT. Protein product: CATRGGTEAFF.

The CDR3 DNA reads as TGCGCCAGCAGCCAAGAGGTCTCAGGAGGGCGGAGCTCCTACAATGAGCAGTTCTTC. This gives the protein CASSQEVSGGRSSYNEQFF. The chain has TRBV4-3 and TRBJ2-1; TRBD2 is a possible D gene (6 bases). V was clipped by 0 bases and J by 0 bases, with 18 bases between them. CDR3 length: 19 amino acids. Germline V CDR1 and CDR2: LGHNA, YSLEER.

CDR3 amino acids: CASSLRRAGALSGAQYF. DNA for the CDR3: TGTGCCAGCAGCTTACGGCGAGCGGGGGCCCTCTCAGGGGCCCAGTACTTC. V and J are TRBV7-8 and TRBJ2-5; 8 bases line up with TRBD2. J gave up 9 bases and V 2 bases, and 17 bases lay outside the gene matches. Germline values: CDR1 SGHVS, CDR2 FQNEAQ. The CDR3 is 17 residues long.

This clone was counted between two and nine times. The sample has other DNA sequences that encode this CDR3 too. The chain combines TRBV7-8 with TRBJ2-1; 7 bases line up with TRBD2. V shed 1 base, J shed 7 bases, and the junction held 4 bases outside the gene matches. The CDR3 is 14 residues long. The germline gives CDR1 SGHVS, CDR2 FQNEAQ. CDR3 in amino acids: CASSLVGGGNEQFF. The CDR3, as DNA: TGTGCCAGCAGCTTAGTTGGCGGGGGAAATGAGCAGTTCTTC.

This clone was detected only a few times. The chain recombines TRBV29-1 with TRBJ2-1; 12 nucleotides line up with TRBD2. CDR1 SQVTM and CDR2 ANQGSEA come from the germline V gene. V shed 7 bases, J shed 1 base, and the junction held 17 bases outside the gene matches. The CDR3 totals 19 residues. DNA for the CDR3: TGCAGCGGTGAGGGGGGGGCTAGCGGGAGGGCCTTTTCCTACAATGAGCAGTTCTTC. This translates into CSGEGGASGRAFSYNEQFF.

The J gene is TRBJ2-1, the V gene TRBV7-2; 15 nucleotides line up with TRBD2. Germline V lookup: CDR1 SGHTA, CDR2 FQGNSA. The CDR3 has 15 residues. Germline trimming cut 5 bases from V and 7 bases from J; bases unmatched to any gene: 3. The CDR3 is CASSPGLAGGNEQFF. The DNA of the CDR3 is TGTGCCAGCAGCCCAGGACTAGCGGGAGGGAATGAGCAGTTCTTC.